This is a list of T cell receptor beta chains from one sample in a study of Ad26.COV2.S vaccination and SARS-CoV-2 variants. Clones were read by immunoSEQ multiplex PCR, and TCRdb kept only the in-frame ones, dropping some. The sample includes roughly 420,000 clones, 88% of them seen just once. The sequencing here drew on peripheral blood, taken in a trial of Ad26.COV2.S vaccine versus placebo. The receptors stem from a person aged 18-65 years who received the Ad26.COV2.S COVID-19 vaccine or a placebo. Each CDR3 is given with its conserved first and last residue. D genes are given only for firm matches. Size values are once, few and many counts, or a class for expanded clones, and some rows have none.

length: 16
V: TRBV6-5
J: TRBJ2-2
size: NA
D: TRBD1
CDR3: CASSYSTGTNTGELFF
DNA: TGTGCCAGCAGTTACTCGACAGGGACGAACACCGGGGAGCTGTTTTTT

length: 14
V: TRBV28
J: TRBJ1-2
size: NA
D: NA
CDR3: CASKTRLDNYGYTF
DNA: TGTGCCAGCAAAACTCGTCTGGATAACTATGGCTACACCTTC

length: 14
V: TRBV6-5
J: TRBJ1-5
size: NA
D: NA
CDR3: CASSYSGGNQPQHF
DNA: TGTGCCAGCAGTTACTCGGGGGGGAATCAGCCCCAGCATTTT

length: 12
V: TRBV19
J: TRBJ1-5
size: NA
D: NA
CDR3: CASSRGNQPQHF
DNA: TGTGCCAGTAGTAGAGGGAATCAGCCCCAGCATTTT

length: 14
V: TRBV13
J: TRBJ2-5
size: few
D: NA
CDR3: CASSFRLETETQYF
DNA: TGTGCCAGCAGCTTTAGGCTTGAGACGGAGACCCAGTACTTC

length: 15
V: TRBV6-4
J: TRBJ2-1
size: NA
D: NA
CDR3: CASSDSSDGYNEQFF
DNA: TGTGCCAGCAGTGACTCCAGCGACGGCTACAATGAGCAGTTCTTC

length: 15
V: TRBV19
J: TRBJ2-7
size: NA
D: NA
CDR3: CASSIAGSNLYEQYF
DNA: TGTGCCAGTAGTATAGCAGGATCAAACCTCTACGAGCAGTACTTC

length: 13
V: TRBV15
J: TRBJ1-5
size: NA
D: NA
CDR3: CATSRDLFQPQHF
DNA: TGTGCCACCAGCAGAGATCTCTTTCAGCCCCAGCATTTT

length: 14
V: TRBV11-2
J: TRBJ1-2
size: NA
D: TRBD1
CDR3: CASSPQGVNYGYTF
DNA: TGTGCCAGCAGCCCACAGGGGGTTAACTATGGCTACACCTTC

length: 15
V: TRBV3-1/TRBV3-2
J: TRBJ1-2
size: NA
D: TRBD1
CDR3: CASSDWTGGRRGYTF
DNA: TGTGCCAGCAGCGATTGGACAGGGGGCAGGAGGGGCTACACCTTC

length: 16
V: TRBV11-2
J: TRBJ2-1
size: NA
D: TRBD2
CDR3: CASSPGTSGGANEQFF
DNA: TGTGCCAGCAGCCCCGGGACTAGCGGGGGGGCCAATGAGCAGTTCTTC

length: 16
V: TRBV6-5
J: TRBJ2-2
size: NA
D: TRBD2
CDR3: CASSSTGTSGVGELFF
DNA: TGTGCCAGCAGTTCTACCGGGACTAGTGGAGTCGGGGAGCTGTTTTTT

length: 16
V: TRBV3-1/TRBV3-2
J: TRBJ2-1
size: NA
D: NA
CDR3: CASSPGRGISYNEQFF
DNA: TGTGCCAGCAGCCCGGGTCGGGGAATCTCCTACAATGAGCAGTTCTTC

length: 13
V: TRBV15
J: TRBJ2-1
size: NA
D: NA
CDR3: CATSRRFIQNQFF
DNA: TGTGCCACCAGCAGGCGATTCATTCAAAACCAGTTCTTC

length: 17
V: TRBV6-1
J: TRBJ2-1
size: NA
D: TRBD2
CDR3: CASSEMEAGLVANEQFF
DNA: TGTGCCAGCAGTGAAATGGAAGCTGGACTAGTAGCAAATGAGCAGTTCTTC

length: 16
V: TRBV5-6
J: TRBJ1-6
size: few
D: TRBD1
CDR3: CASSLANRGHGSPLHF
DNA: TGTGCCAGCAGCTTGGCCAACAGGGGCCATGGATCACCCCTCCACTTT

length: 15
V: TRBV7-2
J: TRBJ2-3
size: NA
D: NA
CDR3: CASSQGLLYTDTQYF
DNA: TGTGCCAGCAGCCAAGGACTACTCTACACAGATACGCAGTATTTT

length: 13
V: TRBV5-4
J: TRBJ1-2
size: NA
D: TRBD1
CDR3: CASSPDRVGGYTF
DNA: TGTGCCAGCAGCCCGGACAGGGTCGGTGGCTACACCTTC

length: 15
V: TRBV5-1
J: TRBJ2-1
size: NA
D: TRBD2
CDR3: CASSWGAGGLNEQFF
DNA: TGCGCCAGCAGCTGGGGAGCGGGGGGCCTCAATGAGCAGTTCTTC

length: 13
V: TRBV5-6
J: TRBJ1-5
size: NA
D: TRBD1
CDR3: CASSMDRGEPQHF
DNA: TGTGCCAGCAGCATGGACAGGGGGGAGCCCCAGCATTTT

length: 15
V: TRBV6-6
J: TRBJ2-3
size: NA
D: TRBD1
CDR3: CASSYPRQGADTQYF
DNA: TGTGCCAGCAGTTACCCGCGACAGGGCGCAGATACGCAGTATTTT

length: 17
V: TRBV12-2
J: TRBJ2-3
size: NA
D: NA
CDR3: CASRPGLAGPSTDTQYF
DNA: TGTGCAAGTCGTCCCGGACTAGCGGGCCCTAGCACAGATACGCAGTATTTT